Included here is one TCR beta chain sequence, with context. Its antigen is currently unknown. These data are taken from a study of shared clonotypes between healthy human individuals. On the study more broadly: A couple of women and a few men aged 18 to 49 made up the donors. Per donor, CD8 memory used one plate, CD8 naive used two, CD4 memory used three and CD4 naive used three.

Study-level findings and limits: Some naive CD4 clonotypes, around 4.7%, turned up in common across a handful of donors.

In the sorted-subset replicate PCRs, around 200 ng DNA, around 32,000 T cell genomes, was used. Libraries were prepared by immunoSEQ multiplex PCR; TCRdb keeps only in-frame clonotypes and omits some of them. The sample has roughly 760,000 clones, 74% seen once. Germline V gene lookup returns CDR1 SGHAT and CDR2 FQDESV (reference sequence). V was clipped by 2 bases and J by 5 bases; unmatched bases: 4. The CDR3 has 14 amino acids. The chain recombines TRBV11-1 with TRBJ2-3; TRBD2 agrees at 7 bases. This receptor was obtained from a woman aged 25-40 years in good health. Sequenced material: memory CD4+ T cells sorted from blood. Subset denoted: CD45RA-negative fraction. The CDR3 here is CASSLTTSRDTQYF. CDR3 nucleotide sequence: TGTGCCAGCAGCTTAACGACTAGCCGAGATACGCAGTATTTT.